The rows below give T cell receptor beta chains drawn from one sample of a study of long-term antiretroviral therapy in people with HIV. Using immunoSEQ multiplex PCR, the repertoire was profiled, and TCRdb retains in-frame clones only, with some absent. Among 25,000 to 35,000 clones, 75% to 85% were seen once, and the ten largest hold under 8.5%. The sequences come from unsorted PBMCs, collected 0.3 years after starting antiretroviral therapy. These receptors came from a man in his forties with HIV. Each CDR3 is given with its conserved first and last residue. The order of the fields is CDR3 length, V gene, D gene, clone size, J gene, CDR3 protein, CDR3 DNA. The D gene is left open where the match is weak. The size entry is marked missing in some rows and otherwise reads once, few, many or a size class.

CDR3 length: 12; V gene: TRBV7-8; D gene: -; clone size: -; J gene: TRBJ2-7; CDR3 protein: CASSPRVSEQYF; CDR3 DNA: TGTGCCAGCAGCCCTCGGGTTTCCGAGCAGTACTTC
CDR3 length: 16; V gene: TRBV28; D gene: TRBD1; clone size: -; J gene: TRBJ1-2; CDR3 protein: CASSPSGVTGSYGYTF; CDR3 DNA: TGTGCCAGCAGTCCCTCTGGGGTGACAGGGTCCTATGGCTACACCTTC
CDR3 length: 17; V gene: TRBV9; D gene: -; clone size: -; J gene: TRBJ2-7; CDR3 protein: CASSVAGGAGMSYEQYF; CDR3 DNA: TGTGCCAGCAGCGTAGCTGGTGGGGCAGGTATGTCCTACGAGCAGTACTTC
CDR3 length: 15; V gene: TRBV5-1; D gene: -; clone size: -; J gene: TRBJ2-1; CDR3 protein: CASSLAGSGRNEQFF; CDR3 DNA: TGCGCCAGCAGCTTGGCTGGGAGTGGACGCAATGAGCAGTTCTTC
CDR3 length: 15; V gene: TRBV14; D gene: -; clone size: few; J gene: TRBJ2-7; CDR3 protein: CASSLRALNSYEQYF; CDR3 DNA: TGTGCCAGCAGCCTTCGAGCCCTGAACTCCTACGAGCAGTACTTC
CDR3 length: 13; V gene: TRBV18; D gene: -; clone size: -; J gene: TRBJ2-5; CDR3 protein: CASSPQGGETQYF; CDR3 DNA: TGTGCCAGCTCACCACAGGGAGGAGAGACCCAGTACTTC
CDR3 length: 15; V gene: TRBV18; D gene: -; clone size: -; J gene: TRBJ2-7; CDR3 protein: CASLPGRQATREQYF; CDR3 DNA: TGTGCCAGCTTGCCCGGGAGACAGGCAACTAGAGAGCAGTACTTC
CDR3 length: 15; V gene: TRBV6-5; D gene: -; clone size: -; J gene: TRBJ2-1; CDR3 protein: CASSFDPGRGNEQFF; CDR3 DNA: TGTGCCAGCAGTTTTGACCCCGGAAGGGGGAATGAGCAGTTCTTC
CDR3 length: 12; V gene: TRBV29-1; D gene: -; clone size: once; J gene: TRBJ2-1; CDR3 protein: CSLVGRYNEQFF; CDR3 DNA: TGCAGCCTGGTAGGAAGATACAATGAGCAGTTCTTC
CDR3 length: 14; V gene: TRBV4-3; D gene: TRBD1; clone size: -; J gene: TRBJ2-1; CDR3 protein: CASSDRDRGNEQFF; CDR3 DNA: TGCGCCAGCAGCGACCGGGACAGGGGGAACGAGCAGTTCTTC
CDR3 length: 13; V gene: TRBV10-3; D gene: -; clone size: once; J gene: TRBJ2-1; CDR3 protein: CAIRRPLGDEQFF; CDR3 DNA: TGTGCCATCAGGAGACCGCTGGGGGATGAGCAGTTCTTC
CDR3 length: 17; V gene: TRBV28; D gene: -; clone size: -; J gene: TRBJ2-3; CDR3 protein: CASSLGEAEVGTDTQYF; CDR3 DNA: TGTGCCAGCAGTTTGGGGGAGGCAGAGGTGGGCACAGATACGCAGTATTTT
CDR3 length: 10; V gene: TRBV14; D gene: -; clone size: few; J gene: TRBJ1-2; CDR3 protein: CASRGGNYTF; CDR3 DNA: TGTGCCAGCAGAGGGGGAAACTACACCTTC
CDR3 length: 14; V gene: TRBV4-1; D gene: -; clone size: -; J gene: TRBJ2-1; CDR3 protein: CASSPIGGLREQFF; CDR3 DNA: TGCGCCAGCAGCCCAATCGGGGGTTTAAGGGAGCAGTTCTTC
CDR3 length: 12; V gene: TRBV28; D gene: -; clone size: -; J gene: TRBJ1-4; CDR3 protein: CASSLRDEKLFF; CDR3 DNA: TGTGCCAGCAGTCTAAGAGATGAAAAACTGTTTTTT
CDR3 length: 14; V gene: TRBV19; D gene: -; clone size: -; J gene: TRBJ1-5; CDR3 protein: CASSLRGNNQPQHF; CDR3 DNA: TGTGCCAGTAGTCTCAGGGGTAACAATCAGCCCCAGCATTTT
CDR3 length: 20; V gene: TRBV5-1; D gene: -; clone size: -; J gene: TRBJ2-7; CDR3 protein: CASSLGSGLLIGLPTYEQYF; CDR3 DNA: TGCGCCAGCAGCTTGGGAAGCGGACTCCTTATAGGGTTACCCACCTACGAGCAGTACTTC
CDR3 length: 12; V gene: TRBV14; D gene: -; clone size: -; J gene: TRBJ2-7; CDR3 protein: CASSQDPGEQYF; CDR3 DNA: TGTGCCAGCAGCCAAGACCCCGGCGAGCAGTACTTC
CDR3 length: 16; V gene: TRBV6-1; D gene: -; clone size: -; J gene: TRBJ2-7; CDR3 protein: CASSDPARGASYEQYF; CDR3 DNA: TGTGCCAGCAGTGATCCGGCCAGGGGCGCATCCTACGAGCAGTACTTC
CDR3 length: 15; V gene: TRBV7-8; D gene: -; clone size: -; J gene: TRBJ2-7; CDR3 protein: CASSLAGRRSYEQYF; CDR3 DNA: TGTGCCAGCAGCTTAGCGGGGAGGCGCTCCTACGAGCAGTACTTC
CDR3 length: 16; V gene: TRBV4-3; D gene: TRBD1; clone size: -; J gene: TRBJ1-1; CDR3 protein: CASSQATDRGGTEAFF; CDR3 DNA: TGCGCCAGCAGCCAAGCCACCGACAGGGGAGGGACTGAAGCTTTCTTT
CDR3 length: 17; V gene: TRBV28; D gene: TRBD1; clone size: -; J gene: TRBJ2-2; CDR3 protein: CASNSRQGAPNTGELFF; CDR3 DNA: TGTGCCAGCAATTCCAGACAGGGGGCGCCGAACACCGGGGAGCTGTTTTTT
CDR3 length: 15; V gene: TRBV28; D gene: TRBD1; clone size: -; J gene: TRBJ1-4; CDR3 protein: CASSGGGQFNEKLFF; CDR3 DNA: TGTGCCAGCAGCGGAGGGGGACAGTTTAATGAAAAACTGTTTTTT
CDR3 length: 15; V gene: TRBV5-1; D gene: -; clone size: -; J gene: TRBJ2-7; CDR3 protein: CASSLAAGQNYEQYF; CDR3 DNA: TGCGCCAGCAGCTTGGCCGCGGGACAGAACTACGAGCAGTACTTC
CDR3 length: 14; V gene: TRBV7-2; D gene: TRBD2; clone size: -; J gene: TRBJ2-7; CDR3 protein: CASSFGTRGREQYF; CDR3 DNA: TGTGCCAGCAGCTTCGGGACTAGAGGGCGCGAGCAGTACTTC
CDR3 length: 15; V gene: TRBV6-1; D gene: -; clone size: -; J gene: TRBJ1-5; CDR3 protein: CASRDRQAGNQPQHF; CDR3 DNA: TGTGCCAGCAGGGATAGACAGGCTGGCAATCAGCCCCAGCATTTT
CDR3 length: 14; V gene: TRBV10-3; D gene: TRBD1; clone size: -; J gene: TRBJ1-4; CDR3 protein: CATSRQGTNEKLFF; CDR3 DNA: TGTGCCACCTCCCGACAGGGAACTAATGAAAAACTGTTTTTT
CDR3 length: 17; V gene: TRBV7-9; D gene: TRBD1; clone size: -; J gene: TRBJ1-3; CDR3 protein: CASSPRTGGNSGNTIYF; CDR3 DNA: TGTGCCAGCAGCCCCCGGACAGGGGGCAACTCTGGAAACACCATATATTTT
CDR3 length: 12; V gene: TRBV30; D gene: -; clone size: -; J gene: TRBJ1-1; CDR3 protein: CAWKGGGTEAFF; CDR3 DNA: TGTGCCTGGAAGGGGGGTGGGACTGAAGCTTTCTTT
CDR3 length: 18; V gene: TRBV5-4; D gene: TRBD2; clone size: -; J gene: TRBJ2-1; CDR3 protein: CASSLGGLAGGSYNEQFF; CDR3 DNA: TGTGCCAGCAGCTTGGGCGGGCTAGCGGGAGGCTCCTACAATGAGCAGTTCTTC
CDR3 length: 15; V gene: TRBV7-9; D gene: TRBD2; clone size: few; J gene: TRBJ2-2; CDR3 protein: CASSRLAGDTGELFF; CDR3 DNA: TGTGCCAGCAGCAGACTAGCGGGAGATACCGGGGAGCTGTTTTTT
CDR3 length: 14; V gene: TRBV10-3; D gene: TRBD1; clone size: -; J gene: TRBJ1-4; CDR3 protein: CAISGTAGGEKLFF; CDR3 DNA: TGTGCCATCAGCGGGACAGCGGGAGGGGAAAAACTGTTTTTT
CDR3 length: 12; V gene: TRBV7-8; D gene: -; clone size: -; J gene: TRBJ2-7; CDR3 protein: CASSTGTIEQYF; CDR3 DNA: TGTGCCAGCAGCACGGGGACGATCGAGCAGTACTTC
CDR3 length: 15; V gene: TRBV19; D gene: TRBD1; clone size: few; J gene: TRBJ1-3; CDR3 protein: CASSPDRPPGNTIYF; CDR3 DNA: TGTGCCAGTAGTCCGGACAGGCCCCCTGGAAACACCATATATTTT
CDR3 length: 13; V gene: TRBV7-3; D gene: -; clone size: -; J gene: TRBJ2-5; CDR3 protein: CASSLDLGETQYF; CDR3 DNA: TGTGCCAGCAGCTTGGACCTGGGGGAGACCCAGTACTTC
CDR3 length: 13; V gene: TRBV7-7; D gene: -; clone size: -; J gene: TRBJ2-3; CDR3 protein: CASSRDRTDTQYF; CDR3 DNA: TGTGCCAGCAGCCGAGACAGAACAGATACGCAGTATTTT
CDR3 length: 16; V gene: TRBV7-9; D gene: TRBD1; clone size: once; J gene: TRBJ2-7; CDR3 protein: CASSPASGTGSYEQYF; CDR3 DNA: TGTGCCAGCAGTCCAGCCTCCGGGACAGGGTCGTACGAGCAGTACTTC
CDR3 length: 13; V gene: TRBV6-5; D gene: -; clone size: -; J gene: TRBJ1-2; CDR3 protein: CASSFTPGGGYTF; CDR3 DNA: TGTGCCAGCAGTTTTACCCCGGGAGGTGGCTACACCTTC
CDR3 length: 16; V gene: TRBV28; D gene: TRBD2; clone size: -; J gene: TRBJ2-7; CDR3 protein: CASSPGLGGGNHEQYF; CDR3 DNA: TGTGCCAGCAGTCCGGGGCTCGGGGGAGGGAACCACGAGCAGTACTTC
CDR3 length: 14; V gene: TRBV7-9; D gene: -; clone size: -; J gene: TRBJ1-5; CDR3 protein: CASSLLGDNQPQHF; CDR3 DNA: TGTGCCAGCAGCTTATTGGGGGACAATCAGCCCCAGCATTTT
CDR3 length: 19; V gene: TRBV4-2; D gene: TRBD2; clone size: -; J gene: TRBJ2-3; CDR3 protein: CASSQGPSGGTRGTDTQYF; CDR3 DNA: TGTGCCAGCAGCCAAGGCCCTAGCGGGGGGACCCGGGGCACAGATACGCAGTATTTT
CDR3 length: 13; V gene: TRBV27; D gene: -; clone size: -; J gene: TRBJ2-1; CDR3 protein: CASSLDHFNEQFF; CDR3 DNA: TGTGCCAGCAGTTTAGACCATTTTAATGAGCAGTTCTTC
CDR3 length: 16; V gene: TRBV5-1; D gene: -; clone size: -; J gene: TRBJ1-1; CDR3 protein: CASSLSGNWGDTEAFF; CDR3 DNA: TGCGCCAGCAGCTTGAGTGGGAACTGGGGGGACACTGAAGCTTTCTTT
CDR3 length: 13; V gene: TRBV5-1; D gene: TRBD1; clone size: -; J gene: TRBJ2-1; CDR3 protein: CASRYGQANEQFF; CDR3 DNA: TGCGCCAGCAGATATGGACAGGCGAATGAGCAGTTCTTC
CDR3 length: 14; V gene: TRBV7-8; D gene: TRBD2; clone size: -; J gene: TRBJ2-7; CDR3 protein: CASSLRGGIYEQYF; CDR3 DNA: TGTGCCAGCAGCTTGAGGGGAGGGATCTACGAGCAGTACTTC
CDR3 length: 14; V gene: TRBV6-5; D gene: -; clone size: -; J gene: TRBJ2-1; CDR3 protein: CASTKPLPDFKQFF; CDR3 DNA: TGTGCCAGCACCAAACCTCTTCCGGATTTCAAGCAGTTCTTC
CDR3 length: 13; V gene: TRBV7-7; D gene: -; clone size: -; J gene: TRBJ2-3; CDR3 protein: CATSRGPQDTQYF; CDR3 DNA: TGTGCCACCTCGAGGGGACCACAAGATACGCAGTATTTT
CDR3 length: 17; V gene: TRBV7-9; D gene: -; clone size: -; J gene: TRBJ2-3; CDR3 protein: CASSPGGGGSGTDTQYF; CDR3 DNA: TGTGCCAGCAGCCCCGGAGGAGGGGGGTCTGGCACAGATACGCAGTATTTT
CDR3 length: 15; V gene: TRBV6-1; D gene: -; clone size: few; J gene: TRBJ2-3; CDR3 protein: CASSDWGYVTDTQYF; CDR3 DNA: TGTGCCAGCAGTGATTGGGGATATGTCACAGATACGCAGTATTTT
CDR3 length: 15; V gene: TRBV5-1; D gene: -; clone size: -; J gene: TRBJ2-7; CDR3 protein: CASSSAQGVSNEQYF; CDR3 DNA: TGCGCCAGCAGTTCCGCACAGGGAGTAAGCAACGAGCAGTACTTC
CDR3 length: 12; V gene: TRBV13; D gene: -; clone size: -; J gene: TRBJ2-7; CDR3 protein: CASSLLDHEQYF; CDR3 DNA: TGTGCCAGCAGCCTTCTAGACCACGAGCAGTACTTC
CDR3 length: 18; V gene: TRBV18; D gene: -; clone size: -; J gene: TRBJ2-5; CDR3 protein: CASSPAGVITTRQETQYF; CDR3 DNA: TGTGCCAGCTCACCAGCAGGGGTGATTACCACCCGCCAAGAGACCCAGTACTTC
CDR3 length: 15; V gene: TRBV30; D gene: TRBD1; clone size: -; J gene: TRBJ1-2; CDR3 protein: CAWSAGTGGGYGYTF; CDR3 DNA: TGTGCCTGGAGCGCGGGGACAGGGGGAGGCTATGGCTACACCTTC
CDR3 length: 17; V gene: TRBV4-3; D gene: TRBD2; clone size: -; J gene: TRBJ2-2; CDR3 protein: CASSSRTSGSNTGELFF; CDR3 DNA: TGCGCCAGCAGCTCGAGGACTAGCGGGAGTAACACCGGGGAGCTGTTTTTT
CDR3 length: 16; V gene: TRBV11-2; D gene: -; clone size: -; J gene: TRBJ1-5; CDR3 protein: CASSLSGNIPNQPQHF; CDR3 DNA: TGTGCCAGCAGCTTAAGTGGCAATATCCCCAATCAGCCCCAGCATTTT